The clone carrying this T cell receptor beta chain was observed many times. The antigen remains unidentified. This specimen comes from a study of human T cells and chemical hapten exposure. Whole-study context: Per-sample variation in TCR yield stemmed mainly from small pooled library volume differences. General observations from the study: Patch test score tracked positively with PT1 expanded TCR counts. Clustering by CDR3 similarity yielded significantly more large clusters from expanded TCRs than controls. No change in TCRs above 1 in 1000 frequency was produced by DPC sensitization.

Time point given: pre-sensitization, week 0. Treatment in this sample: therapeutic diphenylcyclopropenone sensitization with weekly scalp DPC. The CDR3 is made up of 14 amino acids. Trimming took 5 bases from V and 9 from J; bases not matched to a gene: 8. The germline V gene encodes CDR1 DFQATT and CDR2 SNEGSKA (reference sequence). Via MiXCR, TCRdb re-called the RACE reads, giving one row per CDR3 protein. Counted here are about 98,000 distinct CDR3 sequences, 9.5% to 14% occurring once; the ten biggest clones make up under 3.5%. The receptor was isolated from a woman aged 55-69 years with alopecia areata. Some clones in this sample may be carry-over from other donors' samples. Sequenced here: whole blood, sampled in connection with sensitization to the hapten diphenylcyclopropenone (DPC). The chain employs TRBV20-1 and TRBJ2-1; 12 nucleotides agree with TRBD2. The CDR3 coding sequence is TGCAGTGCTGACCCCTCGGGACTAGCGGGTGAGCAGTTCTTC. Translated: CSADPSGLAGEQFF.